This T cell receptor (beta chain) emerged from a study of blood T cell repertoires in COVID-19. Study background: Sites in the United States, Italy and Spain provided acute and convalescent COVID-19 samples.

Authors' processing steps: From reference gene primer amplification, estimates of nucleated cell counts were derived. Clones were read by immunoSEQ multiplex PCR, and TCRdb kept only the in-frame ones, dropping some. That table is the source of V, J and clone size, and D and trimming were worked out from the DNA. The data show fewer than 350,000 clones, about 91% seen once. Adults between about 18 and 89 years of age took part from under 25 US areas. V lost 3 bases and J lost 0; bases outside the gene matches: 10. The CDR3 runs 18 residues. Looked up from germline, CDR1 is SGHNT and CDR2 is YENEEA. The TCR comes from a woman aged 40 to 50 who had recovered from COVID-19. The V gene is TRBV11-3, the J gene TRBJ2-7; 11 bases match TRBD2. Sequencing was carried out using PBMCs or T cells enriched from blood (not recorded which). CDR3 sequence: CASSFDLAGGPYSYEQYF. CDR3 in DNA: TGTGCCAGCAGCTTCGACTTAGCGGGAGGGCCCTACTCCTACGAGCAGTACTTC.